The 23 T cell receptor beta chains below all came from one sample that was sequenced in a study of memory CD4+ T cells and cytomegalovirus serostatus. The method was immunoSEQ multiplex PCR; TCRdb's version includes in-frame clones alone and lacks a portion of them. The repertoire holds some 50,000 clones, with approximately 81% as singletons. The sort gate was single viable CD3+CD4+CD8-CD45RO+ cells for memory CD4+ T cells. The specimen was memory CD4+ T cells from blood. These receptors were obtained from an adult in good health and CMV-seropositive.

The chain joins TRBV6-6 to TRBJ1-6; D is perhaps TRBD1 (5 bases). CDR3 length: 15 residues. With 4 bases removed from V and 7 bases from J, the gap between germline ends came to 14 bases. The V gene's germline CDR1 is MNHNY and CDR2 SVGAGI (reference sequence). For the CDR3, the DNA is TGTGCCAGCAGTTTAATCAGGGATAAGAATTCACCCCTCCACTTT. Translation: CASSLIRDKNSPLHF.

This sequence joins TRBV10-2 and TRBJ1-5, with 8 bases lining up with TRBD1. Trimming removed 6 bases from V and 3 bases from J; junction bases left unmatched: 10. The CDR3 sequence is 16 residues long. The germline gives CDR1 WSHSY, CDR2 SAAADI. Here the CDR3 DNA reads TGCGCCAGCAGCGCGGGGGACAGGTCGGTCAATCAGCCCCAGCATTTT. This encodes CASSAGDRSVNQPQHF.

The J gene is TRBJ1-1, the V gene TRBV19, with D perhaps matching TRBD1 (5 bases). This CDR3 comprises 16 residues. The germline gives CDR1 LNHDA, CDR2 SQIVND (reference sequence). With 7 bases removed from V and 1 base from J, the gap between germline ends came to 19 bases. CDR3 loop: CASKGRQGLGNTEAFF. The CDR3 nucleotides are TGTGCCAGTAAAGGGCGGCAGGGCCTAGGGAACACTGAAGCTTTCTTT.

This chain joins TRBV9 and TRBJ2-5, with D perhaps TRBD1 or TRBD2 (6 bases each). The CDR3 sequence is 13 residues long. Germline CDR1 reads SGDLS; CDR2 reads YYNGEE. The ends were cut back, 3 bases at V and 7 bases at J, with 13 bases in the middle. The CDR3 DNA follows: TGTGCCAGCAGCGGAGGGGGGAGCGGGACCCAGTACTTC. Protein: CASSGGGSGTQYF.

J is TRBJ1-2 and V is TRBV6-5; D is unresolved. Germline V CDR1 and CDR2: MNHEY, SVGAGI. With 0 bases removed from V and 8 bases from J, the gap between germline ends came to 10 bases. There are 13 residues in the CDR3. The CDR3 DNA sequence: TGTGCCAGCAGTTACTCGACTATAGAGGGCTACACCTTC. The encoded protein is CASSYSTIEGYTF.

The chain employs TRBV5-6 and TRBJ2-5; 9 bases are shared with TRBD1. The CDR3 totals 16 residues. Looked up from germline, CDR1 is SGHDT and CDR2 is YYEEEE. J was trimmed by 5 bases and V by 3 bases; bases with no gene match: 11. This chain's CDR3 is CASSSPNRGLLETQYF. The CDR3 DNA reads TGTGCCAGCAGCTCCCCCAACAGGGGGCTTCTTGAGACCCAGTACTTC. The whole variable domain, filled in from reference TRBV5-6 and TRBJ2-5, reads DAGVTQSPTHLIKTRGQQVTLRCSPKSGHDTVSWYQQALGQGPQFIFQYYEEEERQRGNFPDRFSGHQFPNYSSELNVNALLLGDSALYLCASSSPNRGLLETQYFGPGTRLLVL.

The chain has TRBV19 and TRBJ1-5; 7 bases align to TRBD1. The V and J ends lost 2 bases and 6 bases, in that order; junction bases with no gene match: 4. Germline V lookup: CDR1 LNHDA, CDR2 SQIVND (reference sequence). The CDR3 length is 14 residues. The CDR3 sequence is CASSIYRGGQPQHF. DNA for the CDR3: TGTGCCAGTAGTATATACAGGGGAGGTCAGCCCCAGCATTTT.

As DNA, the CDR3 is TGTGCCAGCAGACCGGGACAGGGCATGGACGAGCAGTACTTC. This sequence encodes CASRPGQGMDEQYF. The V gene is TRBV5-4, the J gene TRBJ2-7; 9 nucleotides match TRBD1. The trim removed 5 bases at V and 5 bases at J, leaving 8 bases unmatched. This CDR3 contains 14 residues. The germline gives CDR1 SGHNT, CDR2 YYREEE (reference sequence). Full variable domain (remainder filled in from reference TRBV5-4 and TRBJ2-7): ETGVTQSPTHLIKTRGQQVTLRCSSQSGHNTVSWYQQALGQGPQFIFQYYREEENGRGNFPPRFSGLQFPNYSSELNVNALELDDSALYLCASRPGQGMDEQYFGPGTRLTVT.

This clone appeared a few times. The CDR3 DNA is TGTGCCAGTAGTCTCCAGGGAGGGTTGGACACTGAAGCTTTCTTT. Its translation is CASSLQGGLDTEAFF. V usage is TRBV19 and J usage is TRBJ1-1, with D perhaps TRBD1 (5 bases). CDR1 is LNHDA, CDR2 SQIVND, per germline (reference sequence). V shed 5 bases and J shed 3 bases, with 16 bases lying between them. This CDR3 is 15 amino acids long.

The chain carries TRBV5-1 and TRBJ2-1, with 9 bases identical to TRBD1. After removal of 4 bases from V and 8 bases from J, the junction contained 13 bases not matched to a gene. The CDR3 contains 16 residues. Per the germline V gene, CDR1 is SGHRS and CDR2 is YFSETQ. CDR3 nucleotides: TGCGCCAGCAGCAGGTCCGGGACAGGGTTACACGATGAGCAGTTCTTC. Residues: CASSRSGTGLHDEQFF.

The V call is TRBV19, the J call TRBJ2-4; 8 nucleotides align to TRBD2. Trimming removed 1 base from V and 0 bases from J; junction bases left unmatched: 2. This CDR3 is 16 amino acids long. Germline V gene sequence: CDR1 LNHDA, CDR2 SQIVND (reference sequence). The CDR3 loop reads CASSIASGLAKNIQYF. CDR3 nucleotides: TGTGCCAGTAGTATAGCTAGCGGGCTAGCCAAAAACATTCAGTACTTC.

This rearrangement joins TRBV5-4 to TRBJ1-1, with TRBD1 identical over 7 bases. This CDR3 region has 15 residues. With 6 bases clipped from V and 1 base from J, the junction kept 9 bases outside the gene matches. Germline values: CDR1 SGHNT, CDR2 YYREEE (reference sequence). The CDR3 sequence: CASNDRGRGNTEAFF. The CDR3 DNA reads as TGTGCCAGCAACGATAGGGGGCGGGGGAACACTGAAGCTTTCTTT.

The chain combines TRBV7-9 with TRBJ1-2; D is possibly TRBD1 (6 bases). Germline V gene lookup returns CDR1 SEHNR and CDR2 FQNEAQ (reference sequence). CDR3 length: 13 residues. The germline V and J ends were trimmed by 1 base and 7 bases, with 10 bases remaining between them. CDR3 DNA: TGTGCCAGCAGCTTAGTCACAGGGTCTGGCTACACCTTC. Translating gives CASSLVTGSGYTF.

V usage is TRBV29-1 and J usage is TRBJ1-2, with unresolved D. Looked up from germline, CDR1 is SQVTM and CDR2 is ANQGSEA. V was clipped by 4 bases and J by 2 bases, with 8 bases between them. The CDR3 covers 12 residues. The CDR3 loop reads CSVGSRNYGYTF. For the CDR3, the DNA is TGCAGCGTTGGGTCCAGGAACTATGGCTACACCTTC.

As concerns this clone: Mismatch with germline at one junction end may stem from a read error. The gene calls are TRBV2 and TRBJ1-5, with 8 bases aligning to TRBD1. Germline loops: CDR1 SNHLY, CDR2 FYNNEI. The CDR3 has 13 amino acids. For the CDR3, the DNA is TGTGCCAGCGGTGACAGGGGAAGGGAGCCCCAGCATTTT. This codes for CASGDRGREPQHF.

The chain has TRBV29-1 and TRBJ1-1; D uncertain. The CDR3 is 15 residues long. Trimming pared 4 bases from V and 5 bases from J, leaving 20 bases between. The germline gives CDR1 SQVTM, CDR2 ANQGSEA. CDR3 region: CSVVKGTGLGTEAFF. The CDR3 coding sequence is TGCAGCGTTGTTAAGGGAACTGGTTTGGGGACTGAAGCTTTCTTT.

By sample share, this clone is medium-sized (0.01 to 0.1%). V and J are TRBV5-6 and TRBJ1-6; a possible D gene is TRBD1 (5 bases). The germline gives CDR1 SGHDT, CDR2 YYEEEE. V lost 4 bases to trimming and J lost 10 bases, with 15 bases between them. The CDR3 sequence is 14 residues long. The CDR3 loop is CASSLREGRSPLHF. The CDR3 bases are TGTGCCAGCAGCCTCAGGGAGGGACGGTCACCCCTCCACTTT.

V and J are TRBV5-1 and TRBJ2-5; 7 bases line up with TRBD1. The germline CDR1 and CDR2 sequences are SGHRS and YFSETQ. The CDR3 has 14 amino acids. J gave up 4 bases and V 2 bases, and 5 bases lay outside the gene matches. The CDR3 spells CASSFDRDRETQYF. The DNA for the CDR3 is TGCGCCAGCAGCTTTGACAGGGACAGAGAGACCCAGTACTTC.

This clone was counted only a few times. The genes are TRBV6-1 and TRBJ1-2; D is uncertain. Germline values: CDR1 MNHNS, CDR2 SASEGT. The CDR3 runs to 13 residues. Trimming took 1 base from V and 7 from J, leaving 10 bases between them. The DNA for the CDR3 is TGTGCCAGCAGTGAAGTGGGCCAGTCTGGCTACACCTTC. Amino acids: CASSEVGQSGYTF.

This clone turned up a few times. The CDR3 loop is CASSLAGAGKGTEAFF. In DNA, the CDR3 is TGTGCCAGCAGCTTAGCTGGCGCAGGGAAGGGGACTGAAGCTTTCTTT. The chain joins TRBV7-9 to TRBJ1-1; D is possibly TRBD1 (5 bases). The CDR3 runs 16 residues. The germline V gene encodes CDR1 SEHNR and CDR2 FQNEAQ (reference sequence). The V and J ends lost 0 bases and 5 bases respectively, with 16 bases between them.

The CDR3 bases are TGTGCCAGCAACGGATGGGGGGTGGCGTACGAGCAGTACTTC. Its translation is CASNGWGVAYEQYF. The V and J genes are TRBV28 and TRBJ2-7; tentative D call: TRBD2 (6 bases). The length of the CDR3 is 14 residues. Trimming cost V 7 bases and J 4 bases, with 17 bases left between them. Germline loops: CDR1 MDHEN, CDR2 SYDVKM.

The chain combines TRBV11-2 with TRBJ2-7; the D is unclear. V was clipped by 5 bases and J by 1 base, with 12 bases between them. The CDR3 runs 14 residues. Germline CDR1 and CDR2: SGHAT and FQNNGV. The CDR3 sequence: CASSPDTDSYEQYF. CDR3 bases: TGTGCCAGCAGCCCGGATACAGATTCCTACGAGCAGTACTTC.

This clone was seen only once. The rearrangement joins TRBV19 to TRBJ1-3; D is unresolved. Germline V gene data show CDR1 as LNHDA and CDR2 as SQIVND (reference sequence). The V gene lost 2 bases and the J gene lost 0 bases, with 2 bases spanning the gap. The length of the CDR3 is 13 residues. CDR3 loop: CASSILSGNTIYF. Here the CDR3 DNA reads TGTGCCAGTAGTATACTCTCTGGAAACACCATATATTTT.